The 3 T cell receptor beta chains listed next were all sequenced from one sample in a study of blood T cell repertoires in COVID-19. Sequencing was performed with immunoSEQ multiplex PCR; in TCRdb, only in-frame clones are kept and a portion is missing. The sample contains more than 110,000 clones, 86% of which appear only once. Sequenced material: PBMCs or T cells enriched from blood (not recorded which). Receptors were obtained from a man in his fifties who had recovered from COVID-19.

This clone was found once. The V gene is TRBV4-1, the J gene TRBJ2-7; TRBD2 aligns across 11 bases. Germline trimming cut 0 bases from V and 5 bases from J; bases unmatched to any gene: 18. Germline CDR1 is MGHRA and CDR2 is YSYEKL. CDR3 length: 20 residues. This CDR3 is CASSQDWAAVTSGRSDEQYF. DNA for the CDR3: TGCGCCAGCAGCCAAGATTGGGCGGCGGTAACTAGCGGGAGAAGCGACGAGCAGTACTTC.

In this sample, this clone turned up a few times. The chain couples TRBV6-5 to TRBJ2-7; D perhaps matches TRBD1 (6 bases). V lost 7 bases, J lost 7 bases, and 17 bases lay in between. In germline, CDR1 is MNHEY, CDR2 SVGAGI. This CDR3 has 13 amino acids. Here the CDR3 reads CASTIQGEGEQYF. The CDR3, as DNA: TGTGCCAGCACTATACAGGGTGAGGGAGAGCAGTACTTC.

This chain joins TRBV27 and TRBJ2-1; TRBD2 matches 9 bases. This CDR3 is 16 amino acids long. V gave up 0 bases and J gave up 5 bases; unmatched junction bases: 5. CDR1 and CDR2 (germline): MNHEY, SMNVEV (reference sequence). The CDR3 DNA follows: TGTGCCAGCAGTTTATCGATAGGGACTAGCAACAATGAGCAGTTCTTC. Its protein is CASSLSIGTSNNEQFF.